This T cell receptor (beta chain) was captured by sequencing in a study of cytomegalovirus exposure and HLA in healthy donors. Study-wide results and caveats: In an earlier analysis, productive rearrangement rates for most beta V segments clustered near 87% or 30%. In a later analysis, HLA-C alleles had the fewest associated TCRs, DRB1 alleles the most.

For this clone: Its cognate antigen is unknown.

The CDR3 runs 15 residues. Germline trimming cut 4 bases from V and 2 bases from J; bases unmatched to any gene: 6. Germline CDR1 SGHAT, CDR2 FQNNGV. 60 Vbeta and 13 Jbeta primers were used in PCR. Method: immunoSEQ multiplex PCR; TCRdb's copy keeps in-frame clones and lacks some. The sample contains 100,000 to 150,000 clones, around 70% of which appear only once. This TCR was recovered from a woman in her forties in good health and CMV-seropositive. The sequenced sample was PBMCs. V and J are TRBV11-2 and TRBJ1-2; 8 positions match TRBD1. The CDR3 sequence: CASSSPRDRNYGYTF. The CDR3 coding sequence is TGTGCCAGCAGCTCTCCGCGGGACAGGAACTATGGCTACACCTTC.